This note documents a single TCR beta chain sequence. The sample comes from a study of T cells in Graves' hyperthyroidism and ophthalmopathy. What was amplified from RNA transcripts were TCR beta CDR3 regions. The HTBI primer set served for first-round RT-PCR of the TCR CDR3. TCRdb reanalysed the multiplex PCR reads using MiXCR and keeps one entry per CDR3 protein. The data hold nearly 750,000 distinct CDR3 sequences, with roughly a third observed a single time. This CDR3 has 16 residues. CDR1 is MGHDK and CDR2 is SYGVNS in the germline V gene. V was clipped by 8 bases and J by 0 bases, with 19 bases between them.

This sequence was found in a woman between 35 and 50 years old with Graves' hyperthyroidism. The J gene is TRBJ1-1, the V gene TRBV25-1; weak D call: TRBD1 (5 bases). The specimen sequenced was blood. For the CDR3, the DNA is TGTGCCAGCTCACCACCGATGGGGGGACTGAACACTGAAGCTTTCTTT. It codes for CASSPPMGGLNTEAFF.